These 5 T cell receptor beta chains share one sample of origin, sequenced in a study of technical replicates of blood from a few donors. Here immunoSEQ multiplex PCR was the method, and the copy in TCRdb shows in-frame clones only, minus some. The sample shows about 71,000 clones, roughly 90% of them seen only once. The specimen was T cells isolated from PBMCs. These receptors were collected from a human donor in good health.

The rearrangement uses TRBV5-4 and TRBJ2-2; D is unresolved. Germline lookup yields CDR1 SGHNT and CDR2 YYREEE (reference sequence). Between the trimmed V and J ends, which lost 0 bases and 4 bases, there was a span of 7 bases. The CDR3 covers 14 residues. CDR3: CASSLGLVTGELFF. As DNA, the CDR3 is TGTGCCAGCAGCTTGGGGCTAGTCACCGGGGAGCTGTTTTTT.

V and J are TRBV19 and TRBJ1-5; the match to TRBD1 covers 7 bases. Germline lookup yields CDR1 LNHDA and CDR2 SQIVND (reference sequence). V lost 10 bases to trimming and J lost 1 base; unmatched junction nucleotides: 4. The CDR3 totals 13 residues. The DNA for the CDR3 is TGTGCCACGATACAGGGGAGCAATCAGCCCCAGCATTTT. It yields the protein CATIQGSNQPQHF.

The CDR3 DNA follows: TGTGCCAGCTCGATCACCAGATCAGGAACAACTGGAAACACCATATATTTT. This sequence encodes CASSITRSGTTGNTIYF. The chain is built from TRBV18 and TRBJ1-3; the D is unclear. Germline loops: CDR1 KGHSH, CDR2 LQKENI. There are 17 residues in the CDR3. Trimming took 6 bases from V and 2 from J, leaving 20 bases between them.

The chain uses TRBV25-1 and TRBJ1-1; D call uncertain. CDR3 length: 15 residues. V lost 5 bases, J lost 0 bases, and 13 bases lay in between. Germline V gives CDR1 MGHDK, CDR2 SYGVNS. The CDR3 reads CASSKDEEVNTEAFF. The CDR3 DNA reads TGTGCCAGCAGTAAAGATGAGGAGGTGAACACTGAAGCTTTCTTT.

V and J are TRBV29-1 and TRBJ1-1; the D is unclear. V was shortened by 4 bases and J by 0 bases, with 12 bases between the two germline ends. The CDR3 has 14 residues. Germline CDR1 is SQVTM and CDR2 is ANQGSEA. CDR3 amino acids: CSVVLGGVNTEAFF. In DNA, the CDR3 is TGCAGCGTTGTCCTAGGTGGAGTGAACACTGAAGCTTTCTTT.